This T cell receptor (beta chain) was profiled in a study of metastatic and nonmetastatic thyroid tumors. The germline V gene encodes CDR1 MNHNS and CDR2 SASEGT. Trimming removed 5 bases from V and 8 bases from J, with 27 bases in between. This CDR3 region has 17 residues. This clone was recorded at least ten times. TCRdb re-called clones via MiXCR from the PCR reads. Altogether approximately 17,000 clones are present, around 30% being singletons, with the ten largest covering roughly a sixth. The entire patient cohort was treatment-naive prior to thyroid surgery. The sample was tumor tissue. The receptor was isolated from a female donor with papillary thyroid cancer or a benign thyroid nodule (not recorded which). Some clones in this sample may be carry-over from other donors' samples. The genes are TRBV6-1 and TRBJ1-2, with D tentatively TRBD1 (5 bases). This CDR3 reads CASSLRDPAVLPGGYTF. Here the CDR3 DNA reads TGTGCCAGCAGTCTCCGGGACCCAGCCGTCCTTCCAGGAGGCTACACCTTC.